This paragraph covers one TCR beta chain sequence. The antigen is not known. Other nucleotide sequences in the sample specify the same CDR3. This specimen comes from a study of cytomegalovirus exposure and HLA in healthy donors. Study as a whole: HLA-typed donors were the source of around 77 million unique TCRs held in an early data release.

Amplification used 60 Vbeta primers and 13 Jbeta primers. Profiled with immunoSEQ multiplex PCR; TCRdb holds only in-frame clones, not every one. The sample includes about 200,000 clones, about 77% of them seen just once. Study results and limitations: Clonal expansion was found to be greater in HLA-associated TCR beta chains than in equally common others in a later analysis. By HLA locus, TCR association rates varied in a later analysis, with DRB1 showing the most and HLA-C the fewest. Several of the most significant clusters appeared linked to common viral pathogens, based on a later analysis.

This CDR3 is built from 16 residues. CDR1 and CDR2 (germline): MNHEY, SVGAGI. Trimming removed 2 bases from V and 7 bases from J; junction bases left unmatched: 7. This receptor was obtained from a woman aged 25 to 39 in good health and CMV-seronegative. The sample consisted of PBMCs. The rearrangement uses TRBV6-5 and TRBJ2-1; 11 nucleotides agree with TRBD2. The CDR3 loop reads CASSYSGLAGGNEQFF. The CDR3 coding sequence is TGTGCCAGCAGTTACAGCGGGCTAGCGGGAGGTAATGAGCAGTTCTTC.